The present entry profiles one T cell receptor beta chain with its context. The target antigen is unknown. This entry belongs to a study of T cell repertoires in cytomegalovirus infection. Whole-study findings and limits: CMV-specific TCR beta clonotypes restricted by HLA-C were the ones dominating the ex vivo response.

Each CDR3 protein gets one entry after TCRdb re-called the reads with MiXCR. The table includes tens of thousands of distinct CDR3 sequences, around a fifth detected once. Trimming took off 5 bases at V and 1 base at J, with 9 bases between the two ends. This CDR3 spans 14 amino acids. From germline, CDR1 is SGHTA and CDR2 FQGNSA. The sequence was obtained from a human donor in good health (CMV status not recorded). Some clones in this sample may be carry-over from other donors' samples. Sequences were derived from CD8+ T cells from cultured PBMCs, sampled from culture after CMV antigen stimulation. The rearrangement links TRBV7-2 to TRBJ2-1; D remains unclear. CDR3 residues: CASSMTGSYNEQFF. CDR3 nucleotide sequence: TGTGCCAGCAGCATGACCGGGTCCTACAATGAGCAGTTCTTC. Full variable domain (missing parts from reference TRBV7-2 and TRBJ2-1): GAGVSQSPSNKVTEKGKDVELRCDPISGHTALYWYRQSLGQGLEFLIYFQGNSAPDKSGLPSDRFSAERTGGSVSTLTIQRTQQEDSAVYLCASSMTGSYNEQFFGPGTRLTVL.